The 8 T cell receptor beta chains given below trace back to one sample, sequenced in a study of shared clonotypes between healthy human individuals. Assay used: immunoSEQ multiplex PCR; TCRdb lists only in-frame clones, some missing. The sample shows roughly 2.4 million clones, under 97% of them seen only once. The source material was naive CD4+ T cells sorted from blood. Noted subset: CD45RA+ positively selected. Receptors originate from a man aged 18 to 35 in good health.

For this clone: Different DNA sequences within this sample yield the same CDR3. This chain uses TRBV19 with TRBJ1-5, with a weak D call TRBD1 (6 bases). The CDR3 runs 13 residues. Trimming cost V 5 bases and J 2 bases, with 7 bases left between them. Germline lookup yields CDR1 LNHDA and CDR2 SQIVND (reference sequence). The CDR3 here is CASSEGGNQPQHF. In DNA form, the CDR3 reads TGTGCCAGTAGTGAGGGGGGCAATCAGCCCCAGCATTTT.

This chain connects TRBV21-1 to TRBJ2-1. TRBV21-1 is labeled a pseudogene. The CDR3 spans 13 residues. As DNA, the CDR3 is TGTGCCAGCAGCATGACGGGGCAAGTTGAGCAGTTCTTC. This codes for CASSMTGQVEQFF.

With regard to this clone: Different DNA sequences within this sample yield the same CDR3. This chain connects TRBV5-6 to TRBJ2-5; D is ambiguous. Germline-derived CDR1 and CDR2 are SGHDT and YYEEEE. V lost 0 bases and J 1 base, leaving 7 bases between the germline ends. The CDR3 runs to 14 residues. DNA for the CDR3: TGTGCCAGCAGCTTGGTTACAGTCCAAGAGACCCAGTACTTC. Translated, it gives CASSLVTVQETQYF. The full variable domain, its missing parts supplied by reference TRBV5-6 and TRBJ2-5, is DAGVTQSPTHLIKTRGQQVTLRCSPKSGHDTVSWYQQALGQGPQFIFQYYEEEERQRGNFPDRFSGHQFPNYSSELNVNALLLGDSALYLCASSLVTVQETQYFGPGTRLLVL.

The V and J genes are TRBV10-3 and TRBJ2-2; D is uncertain. The CDR3 runs to 16 residues. Germline loops: CDR1 ENHRY, CDR2 SYGVKD. Deletions cut 5 bases from V and 3 bases from J, with 16 bases between. CDR3 residues: CAISPDTAPDTGELFF. Written as DNA, the CDR3 is TGTGCCATCAGTCCCGACACGGCTCCGGACACCGGGGAGCTGTTTTTT.

The gene calls are TRBV10-3 and TRBJ2-7; D possibly uses TRBD1 or TRBD2 (5 bases each). V shed 8 bases and J shed 0 bases, with 11 bases lying between them. There are 13 residues in the CDR3. Germline V gene data show CDR1 as ENHRY and CDR2 as SYGVKD. The CDR3 here is CAIGDGGSYEQYF. Here the CDR3 DNA reads TGTGCCATCGGGGATGGGGGCTCCTACGAGCAGTACTTC.

The chain combines TRBV10-3 with TRBJ1-2; TRBD1 agrees at 11 bases. Germline V lookup: CDR1 ENHRY, CDR2 SYGVKD. The CDR3 length is 14 residues. V lost 2 bases and J lost 8; bases outside the gene matches: 4. CDR3 coding DNA: TGTGCCATCAGTGAGGGACAGGGGGCAGAGGGCTACACCTTC. It specifies CAISEGQGAEGYTF.

As concerns this clone: Other DNA sequences of this sample code for an identical CDR3. The chain joins TRBV13 to TRBJ2-3, with 11 positions matching TRBD2. V lost 2 bases and J lost 0; bases outside the gene matches: 1. Germline CDR1 PRHDT, CDR2 FYEKMQ (reference sequence). This CDR3 contains 16 residues. CDR3: CASSLRLAGSTDTQYF. CDR3 nucleotide sequence: TGTGCCAGCAGCTTAAGACTAGCGGGAAGCACAGATACGCAGTATTTT.

The rearrangement links TRBV4-3 to TRBJ1-2; D possibly corresponds to TRBD1 (5 bases). Germline CDR1 reads LGHNA; CDR2 reads YSLEER. The V end lost 0 bases, the J end lost 3 bases, and 11 bases lay between the germline ends. The CDR3 runs to 15 residues. CDR3 sequence reads: CASSQDLPTDYGYTF. DNA of the CDR3: TGCGCCAGCAGCCAAGATCTGCCGACAGACTATGGCTACACCTTC.